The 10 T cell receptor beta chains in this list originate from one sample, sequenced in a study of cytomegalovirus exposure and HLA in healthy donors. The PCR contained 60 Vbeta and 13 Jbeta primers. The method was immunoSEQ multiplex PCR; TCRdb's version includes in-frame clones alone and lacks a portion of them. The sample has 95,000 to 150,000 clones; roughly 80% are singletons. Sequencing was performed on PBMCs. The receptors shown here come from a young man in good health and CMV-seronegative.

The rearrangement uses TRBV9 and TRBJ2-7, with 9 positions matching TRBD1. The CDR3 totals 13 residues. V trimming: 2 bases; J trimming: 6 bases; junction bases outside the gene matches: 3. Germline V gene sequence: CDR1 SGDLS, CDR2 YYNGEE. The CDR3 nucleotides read TGTGCCAGCAGCGTCGGGACAGGGAGCGAGCAGTACTTC. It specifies CASSVGTGSEQYF.

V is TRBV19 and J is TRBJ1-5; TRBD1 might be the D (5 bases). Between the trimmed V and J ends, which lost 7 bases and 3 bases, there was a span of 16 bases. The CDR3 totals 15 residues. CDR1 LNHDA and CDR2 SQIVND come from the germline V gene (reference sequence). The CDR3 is CASIPQGRANQPQHF. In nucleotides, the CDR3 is TGTGCCAGTATTCCTCAGGGCAGAGCCAATCAGCCCCAGCATTTT.

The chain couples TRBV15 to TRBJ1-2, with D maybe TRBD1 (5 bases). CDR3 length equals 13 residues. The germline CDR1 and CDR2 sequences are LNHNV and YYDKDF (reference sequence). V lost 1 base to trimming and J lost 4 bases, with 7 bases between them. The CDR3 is CATSRGQGYGYTF. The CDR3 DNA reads TGTGCCACCAGCAGAGGTCAGGGCTATGGCTACACCTTC.

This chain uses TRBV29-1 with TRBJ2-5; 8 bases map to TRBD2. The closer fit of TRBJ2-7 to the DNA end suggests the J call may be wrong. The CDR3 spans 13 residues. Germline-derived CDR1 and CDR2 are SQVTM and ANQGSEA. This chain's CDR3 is CSVGLAGVYEQYF. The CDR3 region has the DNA TGCAGCGTTGGGCTAGCGGGTGTGTACGAGCAGTACTTC.

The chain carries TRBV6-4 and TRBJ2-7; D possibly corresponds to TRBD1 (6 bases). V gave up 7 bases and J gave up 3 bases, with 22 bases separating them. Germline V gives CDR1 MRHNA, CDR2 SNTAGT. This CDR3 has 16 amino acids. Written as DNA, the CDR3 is TGTGCCAGCAAAGGACAGATCCCAGGTACATTCTACGAGCAGTACTTC. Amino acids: CASKGQIPGTFYEQYF.

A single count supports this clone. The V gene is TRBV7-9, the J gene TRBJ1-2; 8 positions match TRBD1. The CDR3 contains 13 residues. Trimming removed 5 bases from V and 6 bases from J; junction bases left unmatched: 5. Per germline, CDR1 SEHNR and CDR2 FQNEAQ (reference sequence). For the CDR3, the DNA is TGTGCCAGCAGCCGACAGGGGAGCGATGGCTACACCTTC. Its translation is CASSRQGSDGYTF.

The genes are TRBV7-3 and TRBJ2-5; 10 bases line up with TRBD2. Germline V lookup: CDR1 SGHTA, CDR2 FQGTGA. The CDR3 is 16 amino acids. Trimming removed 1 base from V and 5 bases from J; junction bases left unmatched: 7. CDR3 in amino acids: CASSLKGSGGSETQYF. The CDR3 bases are TGTGCCAGCAGCTTAAAGGGTAGCGGGGGGTCTGAGACCCAGTACTTC.

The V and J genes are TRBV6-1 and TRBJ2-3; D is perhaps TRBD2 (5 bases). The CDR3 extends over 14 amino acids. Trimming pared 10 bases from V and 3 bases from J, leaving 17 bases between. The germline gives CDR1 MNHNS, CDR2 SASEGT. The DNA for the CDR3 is TGTGCCACCCAACTACGACTAAATACAGATACGCAGTATTTT. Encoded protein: CATQLRLNTDTQYF.

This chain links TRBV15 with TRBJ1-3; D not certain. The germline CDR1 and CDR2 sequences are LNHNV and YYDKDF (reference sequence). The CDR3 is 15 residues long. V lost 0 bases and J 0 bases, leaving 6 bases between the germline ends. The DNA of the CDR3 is TGTGCCACCAGCAGAGACGGGAACTCTGGAAACACCATATATTTT. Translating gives CATSRDGNSGNTIYF.

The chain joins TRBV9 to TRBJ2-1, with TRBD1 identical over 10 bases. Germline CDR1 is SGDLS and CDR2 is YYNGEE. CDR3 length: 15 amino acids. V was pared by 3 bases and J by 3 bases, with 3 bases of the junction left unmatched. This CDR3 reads CASSAGQGGYNEQFF. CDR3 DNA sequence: TGTGCCAGCAGCGCCGGACAGGGGGGCTACAATGAGCAGTTCTTC.